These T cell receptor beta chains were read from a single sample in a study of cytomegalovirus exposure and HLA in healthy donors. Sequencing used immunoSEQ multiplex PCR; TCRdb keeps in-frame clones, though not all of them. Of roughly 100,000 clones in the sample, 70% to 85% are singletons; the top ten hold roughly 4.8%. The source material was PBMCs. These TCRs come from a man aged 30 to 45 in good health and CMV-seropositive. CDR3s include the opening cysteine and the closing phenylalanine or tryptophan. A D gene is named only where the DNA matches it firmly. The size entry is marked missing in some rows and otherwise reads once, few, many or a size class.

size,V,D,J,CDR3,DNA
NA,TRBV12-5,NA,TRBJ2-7,CASGLTRSAEDSIYEQYF,TGTGCTAGTGGTTTGACTCGATCGGCTGAAGATAGCATCTACGAGCAGTACTTC
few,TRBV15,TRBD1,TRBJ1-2,CATSRFRDGQGGYTF,TGTGCCACCAGCCGTTTCAGGGATGGACAGGGTGGCTACACCTTC
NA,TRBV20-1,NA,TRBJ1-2,CSASRTQGYTF,TGCAGTGCTTCTCGTACGCAGGGCTACACCTTC
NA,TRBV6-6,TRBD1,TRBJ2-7,CASILGQGVHEQYF,TGTGCCAGCATACTAGGACAGGGAGTACACGAGCAGTACTTC
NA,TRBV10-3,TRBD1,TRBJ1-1,CAIRQGLGTEAFF,TGTGCCATCAGACAGGGGTTAGGGACTGAAGCTTTCTTT
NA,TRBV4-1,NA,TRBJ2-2,CASKRELNTGELFF,TGCGCCAGCAAGAGGGAGTTAAACACCGGGGAGCTGTTTTTT
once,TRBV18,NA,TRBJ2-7,CASLPGGSSYEQYF,TGTGCCAGCCTACCAGGAGGGAGCTCCTACGAGCAGTACTTC
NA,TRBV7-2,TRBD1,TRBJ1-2,CASTPGTGVYGYTF,TGTGCCAGCACGCCCGGGACAGGGGTTTATGGCTACACCTTC
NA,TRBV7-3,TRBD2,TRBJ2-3,CASSRGGPGTDTQYF,TGTGCCAGCAGCCGCGGGGGGCCGGGAACAGATACGCAGTATTTT
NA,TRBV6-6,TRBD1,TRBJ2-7,CASSCHQGQAYEQYF,TGTGCCAGCAGTTGCCACCAGGGACAGGCCTACGAGCAGTACTTC
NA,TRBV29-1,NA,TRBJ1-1,CSVVPSTTEAFF,TGCAGCGTCGTCCCCTCGACTACTGAAGCTTTCTTT
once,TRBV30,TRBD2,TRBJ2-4,CAWRTKPGLGRDIQYF,TGTGCCTGGAGGACCAAGCCGGGACTAGGCAGAGACATTCAGTACTTC